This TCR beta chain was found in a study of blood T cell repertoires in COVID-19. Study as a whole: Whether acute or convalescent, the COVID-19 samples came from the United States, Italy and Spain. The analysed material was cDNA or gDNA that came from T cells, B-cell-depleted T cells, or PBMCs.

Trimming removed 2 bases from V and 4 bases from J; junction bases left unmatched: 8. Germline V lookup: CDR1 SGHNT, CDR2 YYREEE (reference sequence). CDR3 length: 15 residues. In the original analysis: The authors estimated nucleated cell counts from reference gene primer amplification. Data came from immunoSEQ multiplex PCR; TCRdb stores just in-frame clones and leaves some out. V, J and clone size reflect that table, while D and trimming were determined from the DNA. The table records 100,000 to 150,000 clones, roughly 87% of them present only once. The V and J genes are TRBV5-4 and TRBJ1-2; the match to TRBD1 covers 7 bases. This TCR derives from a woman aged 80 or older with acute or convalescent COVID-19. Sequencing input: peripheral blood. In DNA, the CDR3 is TGTGCCAGCAGCTTCCCGGACAGGCCTTCCTATGGCTACACCTTC. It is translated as CASSFPDRPSYGYTF.